This T cell receptor beta chain was profiled in a study of T-cell reconstitution after alpha-beta-depleted transplantation in children. The TCRbeta library was prepared with unique molecular identifiers. TCRdb independently ran MiXCR on the PCR reads; one entry per CDR3 protein. The sample holds 580,000 or so distinct CDR3 sequences, 23% seen once. CDR1 is DFQATT, CDR2 SNEGSKA, per germline (reference sequence). The CDR3 runs to 11 residues. V lost 6 bases to trimming and J lost 10 bases, with 12 bases between them. This clonotype came up many times. What it binds is not known. Regarding the study as a whole: It was newly produced T cells that mostly accounted for T-cell counts and diversity one year after transplant. By about two months after transplant, alpha-beta T cells reportedly arose from several hundred graft clones that had expanded. Surviving recipient T cells and thymic progenitors accounted for the high day-60 TCRbeta diversity observed in some patients.

This clonotype was sampled from a boy in the first two years of life who had a stem cell transplant for acute myeloid leukemia, so the T cells may come from the graft donor. The V and J genes are TRBV20-1 and TRBJ1-4; possibly TRBD1 for D (5 bases). Source: PBMCs, mostly from graft donor cells, taken 360 days after TCRalphabeta/CD19-depleted stem cell transplant. Written as DNA, the CDR3 is TGCAGTGCACCGGGACGAGGAAAACTGTTTTTT. Translation: CSAPGRGKLFF.